This T cell receptor (beta chain) derives from a study of coeliac disease. Study-wide points: Cross-contamination between intraepithelial and lamina propria cells was possible. Largely private TRB repertoires meant most sequences were sample-unique.

The assay was immunoSEQ multiplex PCR, and TCRdb's table has in-frame clones only and misses some. The sample yields several thousand clones, 40% to 60% seen once. Sequencing used one aliquot of around 540,000 cells per fraction. Judged by abundance, this clone is medium-sized. Its antigen is currently unknown. Sequenced material: intraepithelial lymphocytes from the gut. The TCR was taken from a woman in her 70s with celiac disease.

The CDR3 bases are TGTGCCACCAGCAGAGATCTGGGGACTCAAGAGCTGTTTTTT. It codes for CATSRDLGTQELFF. This chain connects TRBV15 to TRBJ2-2; weak D call: TRBD2 (6 bases). V was shortened by 0 bases and J by 11 bases, with 13 bases between the two germline ends. The CDR3 is made up of 14 amino acids. The germline V gene has CDR1 LNHNV and CDR2 YYDKDF (reference sequence).